Listed here are 17 T cell receptor beta chains from one sample, sequenced in a study of blood T cell repertoires in COVID-19 (TCRdb year 2020). The library was generated by the immunoSEQ multiplex PCR assay. The clones in this table, taken by TCRdb from immuneACCESS, are in-frame only. Not every clone is retained; where verified, under half of the shortfall comes from an unresolved V gene, and the cause of the rest is unknown. This sample has a few hundred thousand clones in its table, and 65% to 85% of those were observed once. Of the sample, about 3% is held by the ten largest clones. Sequencing was done on a sample of PBMCs or T cells enriched from blood (not recorded which). Source of these receptors: a man aged 45-65 years who had recovered from COVID-19.

V is TRBV10-1 and J is TRBJ2-7; the match to TRBD2 covers 7 bases. V shed 3 bases and J 2 bases; nucleotides not matched to a gene: 7. Germline loops: CDR1 WNHNN, CDR2 SYGVQD (reference sequence). The CDR3 is 15 amino acids. The CDR3 bases are TGCGCCAGCAGTGAAAATTTAGGGACTACCTACGAGCAGTACTTC. It translates to CASSENLGTTYEQYF.

The chain carries TRBV4-3 and TRBJ2-7; TRBD1 matches 7 bases. CDR1 is LGHNA and CDR2 is YSLEER in the germline V gene. Trimming removed 4 bases from V and 0 bases from J; junction bases left unmatched: 3. The CDR3 has 14 residues. The CDR3 spells CASSLGTDSYEQYF. DNA of the CDR3: TGCGCCAGCAGCCTCGGGACAGACTCCTACGAGCAGTACTTC.

The chain combines TRBV19 with TRBJ2-5, with 7 bases that match TRBD1. The V and J ends lost 6 bases and 7 bases, in that order; junction bases with no gene match: 8. This CDR3 has 13 amino acids. The germline gives CDR1 LNHDA, CDR2 SQIVND (reference sequence). The CDR3 DNA reads TGTGCCAGTAGCCACTTAACAGGGGCGACCCAGTACTTC. Translated, it gives CASSHLTGATQYF.

J is TRBJ2-5 and V is TRBV3-1 (or the pseudogene TRBV3-2); 13 bases are a match to TRBD2. The V segment lost 2 bases and the J segment 5 bases; nucleotides outside the gene matches: 8. This CDR3 spans 17 amino acids. From germline, CDR1 is LGHDT and CDR2 YNNKEL (reference sequence). The CDR3, as DNA: TGTGCCAGCAGCCAACTAGGACTAGCGGGGGCCTTGGAGACCCAGTACTTC. The encoded protein is CASSQLGLAGALETQYF.

The V gene is TRBV9, the J gene TRBJ1-2; D perhaps matches TRBD1 (5 bases). CDR1 is SGDLS, CDR2 YYNGEE, per germline. Trimming took off 1 base at V and 4 bases at J, with 11 bases between the two ends. The CDR3 consists of 14 residues. CDR3 nucleotides: TGTGCCAGCAGCGTAAACCAGGGAACCTATGGCTACACCTTC. Amino acids: CASSVNQGTYGYTF.

This clone is deemed large. J is TRBJ2-3 and V is TRBV10-3, with TRBD2 matching over 7 bases. CDR3 size: 22 residues. V lost 3 bases and J lost 8; bases outside the gene matches: 32. Germline CDR1 ENHRY, CDR2 SYGVKD. The DNA for the CDR3 is TGTGCCATCAGTGATCCTTCTACGCATCCGGGGGGACCTCTAATAAATTCGGTTACGCAGTATTTT. Translated: CAISDPSTHPGGPLINSVTQYF.

CDR3 DNA sequence: TGTGCCAGCAGCCAAGATCCCACCTACAATGAGCAGTTCTTC. Translated: CASSQDPTYNEQFF. The genes are TRBV14 and TRBJ2-1, with D unresolved. V lost 0 bases to trimming and J lost 2 bases, with 5 bases between them. The germline V gene has CDR1 SGHDN and CDR2 FVKESK. This CDR3 has 14 amino acids.

CDR3 loop: CASSFDGRLSGNTIYF. CDR3 bases: TGTGCCAGCAGCTTCGACGGGAGGCTCTCTGGAAACACCATATATTTT. This chain uses TRBV5-5 with TRBJ1-3; D unclear. The CDR3 covers 16 residues. Trimming shortened V by 2 bases and J by 0 bases, and 12 bases separated the two germline ends. The germline gives CDR1 SGHKS, CDR2 YYEKEE (reference sequence).

Only one count was recorded for this clone. This chain links TRBV12-3 or TRBV12-4 with TRBJ2-1; D perhaps matches TRBD1 (6 bases). This CDR3 has 13 residues. Trimming cost V 6 bases and J 9 bases, with 15 bases left between them. As DNA, the CDR3 is TGTGCCAGCAGACAAGGACAGAGCGGTGAGCAGTTCTTC. Translation gives CASRQGQSGEQFF.

This chain uses TRBV9 with TRBJ2-7; TRBD1 aligns across 10 bases. The length of the CDR3 is 14 residues. The ends lost 4 bases at V and 6 bases at J; junction bases unmatched: 7. Germline lookup yields CDR1 SGDLS and CDR2 YYNGEE. CDR3 in amino acids: CASSPRQGAAEQYF. CDR3 sequence (DNA): TGTGCCAGCAGCCCTCGACAGGGGGCTGCCGAGCAGTACTTC.

The rearrangement joins TRBV28 to TRBJ1-2; 10 bases are a match to TRBD1. Per the germline V gene, CDR1 is MDHEN and CDR2 is SYDVKM. The CDR3 runs to 17 residues. The trim removed 7 bases at V and 4 bases at J, leaving 15 bases unmatched. Written as DNA, the CDR3 is TGTGCCAGCACCCCTATCCCGGGGACAGGGGTTTTCTATGGCTACACCTTC. It specifies CASTPIPGTGVFYGYTF.

CDR3 nucleotides: TGTGCCAGCAGTTGGGACAGGGGCACCGGGGAGCTGTTTTTT. Translated: CASSWDRGTGELFF. V and J are TRBV27 and TRBJ2-2; 10 nucleotides align to TRBD1. The CDR3 has 14 residues. The germline gives CDR1 MNHEY, CDR2 SMNVEV (reference sequence). J was trimmed by 4 bases and V by 4 bases; bases with no gene match: 0.

The chain uses TRBV7-3 and TRBJ2-2; tentatively, D is TRBD1 (6 bases). The V end was cut by 3 bases, the J end by 1 base, with 21 bases between. Germline values: CDR1 SGHTA, CDR2 FQGTGA. The CDR3 contains 19 residues. The CDR3 is CASSFSGRGDPRNTGELFF. DNA for the CDR3: TGTGCCAGCAGCTTCTCGGGCAGGGGAGACCCAAGGAACACCGGGGAGCTGTTTTTT.

The chain employs TRBV19 and TRBJ2-5; 9 bases map to TRBD2. Trimming cost V 2 bases and J 3 bases; bases outside gene matches: 7. In germline, CDR1 is LNHDA, CDR2 SQIVND (reference sequence). The CDR3 extends over 16 amino acids. In nucleotides, the CDR3 is TGTGCCAGTAGTATACGTTCCGGCGGGGGGGAAGAGACCCAGTACTTC. Translation: CASSIRSGGGEETQYF.

The chain uses TRBV13 and TRBJ2-3; unclear D gene. Germline V gives CDR1 PRHDT, CDR2 FYEKMQ (reference sequence). V dropped 4 bases and J dropped 3 bases, with 5 bases sitting between them. This CDR3 comprises 12 residues. As DNA, the CDR3 is TGTGCCAGCAGCTCCCCAACAGATACGCAGTATTTT. This translates into CASSSPTDTQYF.

This chain joins TRBV10-1 and TRBJ2-5; D remains unclear. Trimming removed 2 bases at V and 5 bases at J, with 12 bases between. This CDR3 comprises 14 residues. In germline, CDR1 is WNHNN, CDR2 SYGVQD (reference sequence). In DNA, the CDR3 is TGCGCCAGCAGTGAGGGTTCAACGAGGGAGACCCAGTACTTC. This translates into CASSEGSTRETQYF.

This rearrangement joins TRBV15 to TRBJ2-7, with TRBD1 matching 10 bases. CDR3 length: 15 amino acids. In germline, CDR1 is LNHNV, CDR2 YYDKDF (reference sequence). Trimming cost V 1 base and J 5 bases; bases outside gene matches: 5. The DNA of the CDR3 is TGTGCCACCAGCAGAGCGGGGACAGGGGTCCACGAGCAGTACTTC. Translation: CATSRAGTGVHEQYF.